This TCR beta chain was recorded in a study of cytomegalovirus exposure and HLA in healthy donors. Study-wide findings and caveats: The classifier reportedly diagnosed cytomegalovirus status with high sensitivity and specificity. Presence/absence analyses treated sequencing depth as roughly uniform across donors.

It was with 60 Vbeta and 13 Jbeta primers that the PCR ran. The protocol was immunoSEQ multiplex PCR, while the TCRdb copy is restricted to in-frame clones and leaves out a portion. Its table records under 75,000 clones. Of note for this clone: Antigen specificity is unknown.

With 1 base clipped from V and 7 bases from J, the junction kept 7 bases outside the gene matches. CDR1 and CDR2 (germline): MGHRA, YSYEKL. The CDR3 contains 14 residues. The source of this sequence is a female donor in good health and CMV-seropositive. Sequencing input: PBMCs. V usage is TRBV4-1 and J usage is TRBJ2-7, with 7 bases that match TRBD2. CDR3 sequence: CASSQVGGGGEQYF. In DNA, the CDR3 is TGCGCCAGCAGCCAAGTGGGTGGGGGAGGGGAGCAGTACTTC.